These 14 T cell receptor beta chains were all obtained from the same sample, sequenced in a study of T cell clonality in common variable immunodeficiency (dated by TCRdb to about 2015). Receptor libraries were prepared by the immunoSEQ multiplex PCR assay. As stored in TCRdb, this immuneACCESS dataset retains in-frame rearrangements with V and J assigned. A fraction of the clones does not appear; measured against another copy, unresolved V genes explain less than half of the discrepancy, and the remainder lacks a known reason. The sample counts approximately 81,000 clones, each observed more than once. 0.8% of the sample comes from the top ten. The source material was peripheral blood mononuclear cells. These receptors all stem from a person between 18 and 75 years old in good health.

This clone has a count of ten or more. The sequence runs out 3 residues before the end of the CDR3; the remainder is reconstructed from the germline J gene. This rearrangement joins TRBV6-2 or TRBV6-3 to TRBJ2-6; maybe TRBD1 (6 bases). The CDR3 extends over 15 amino acids. V lost 6 bases and J 4 bases, leaving 13 bases between the germline ends. CDR1 is MNHEY, CDR2 SVGEGT, per germline. The CDR3 here is CASRTQGYGANVLTF. The CDR3 DNA, read in part, is TGTGCCAGCAGAACACAGGGTTACGGGGCCAACGTC.

Many counts were recorded for this clone. The observed sequence ends 3 residues before the CDR3 terminus, with the missing tail filled in from the germline J gene. The chain has TRBV7-6 and TRBJ2-2, with TRBD1 identical over 7 bases. CDR1 is SGHVS, CDR2 FNYEAQ, per germline. The CDR3 totals 16 residues. J lost 5 bases, V lost 1 base, and 7 bases had no gene match. The CDR3 DNA, read in part, is TGTGCCAGCAGCTTAGAAACAGGGGAATTAACCGGGGAG. Its translation is CASSLETGELTGE. The whole CDR3 reads CASSLETGELTGELFF.

This clone was counted only a few times. Distinct nucleotide sequences in the sample also encode this CDR3. The CDR3 region is CSAPSRGTGISVGSPLHF. The covered CDR3 bases are TGCAGTGCACCTAGCCGCGGGACAGGGATTTCTGTCGGTTCACCC. The genes are TRBV20-1 and TRBJ1-6; TRBD1 aligns across 9 bases. Sequencing ends 3 residues short of the CDR3 end; the germline J gene provides the rest. Germline CDR1 DFQATT, CDR2 SNEGSKA (reference sequence). The J segment lost 9 bases and the V segment lost 6 bases, leaving 21 bases of the junction unmatched. This CDR3 comprises 18 residues.

At least ten counts were recorded for this clone. The read terminates 3 residues before the CDR3 end, so the remaining end is supplied by the germline J gene. The V gene is TRBV12-3 or TRBV12-4, the J gene TRBJ1-5; no firm D call. There are 13 residues in the CDR3. V was clipped by 5 bases and J by 2 bases, with 7 bases between them. The covered CDR3 bases are TGTGCCAGCAGTCATACTGGCAATCAGCCC. This gives the protein CASSHTGNQP. The entire CDR3 protein is CASSHTGNQPQHF.

This clone was counted many times. The sequence runs out 3 residues before the end of the CDR3; the remainder is reconstructed from the germline J gene. V gene TRBV6-2 or TRBV6-3 combines with J gene TRBJ1-2, with a tentative D call TRBD1 (5 bases). V was cut by 2 bases and J by 6 bases, with 19 bases left in between. Germline assignment: CDR1 MNHEY and CDR2 SVGEGT. This CDR3 has 16 residues. The sequenced part of the CDR3 DNA is TGTGCCAGCAGTTACGGTGGGTCGACTGGCAGGGATGGC. This gives the protein CASSYGGSTGRDG. The whole CDR3 sequence reads CASSYGGSTGRDGYTF.

In its sample, this clone was seen a few times. The sequence runs out 3 residues before the end of the CDR3; the remainder is reconstructed from the germline J gene. The chain couples TRBV19 to TRBJ2-2, with unresolved D. Germline loops: CDR1 LNHDA, CDR2 SQIVND (reference sequence). The germline V and J ends were trimmed by 7 bases and 0 bases, with 9 bases remaining between them. The CDR3 is 14 residues long. The CDR3 protein is CASKSDSNTGELFF. The CDR3 DNA, read in part, is TGTGCCAGTAAATCTGACTCGAACACCGGGGAG.

The sample holds many counts of this clone. The read terminates 3 residues before the CDR3 end, so the remaining end is supplied by the germline J gene. The chain combines TRBV9 with TRBJ2-5; 7 bases align to TRBD2. Germline values: CDR1 SGDLS, CDR2 YYNGEE. The CDR3 contains 14 residues. With V trimmed by 3 bases and J by 4 bases, 6 bases remained unmatched. CDR3 loop: CASSDQTGGETQYF. CDR3 bases read: TGTGCCAGCAGCGACCAGACGGGGGGAGAGACC.

The sample holds many counts of this clone. The read stops 3 residues short of the end of the CDR3; the missing end is completed from the germline J gene. V and J are TRBV5-1 and TRBJ2-3; no reliable D call. From germline, CDR1 is SGHRS and CDR2 YFSETQ. This CDR3 contains 14 residues. V was cut by 0 bases and J by 1 base, with 6 bases left in between. The CDR3 is CASSLEGGTDTQYF. CDR3 bases read: TGCGCCAGCAGCTTGGAGGGTGGCACAGATACG.

In its sample, this clone was seen many times. The read finishes 3 residues shy of the CDR3 end, and the germline J gene is used to complete it. This chain uses TRBV9 with TRBJ2-1, with D possibly being TRBD1 or TRBD2 (5 bases each). CDR1 SGDLS and CDR2 YYNGEE come from the germline V gene. The CDR3 length is 13 residues. V lost 1 base, J lost 7 bases, and 9 bases lay in between. CDR3: CASSVLGENEQFF. The covered CDR3 bases are TGTGCCAGCAGCGTACTAGGGGAGAATGAG.

This clone was counted many times. The observed sequence ends 3 residues before the CDR3 terminus, with the missing tail filled in from the germline J gene. The chain is built from TRBV19 and TRBJ1-1, with D perhaps matching TRBD1 (6 bases). This CDR3 is built from 13 residues. Germline V gene lookup returns CDR1 LNHDA and CDR2 SQIVND (reference sequence). The V end lost 3 bases, the J end lost 3 bases, and 8 bases lay between the germline ends. The CDR3 protein is CASSINRDTEAFF. The part of the CDR3 DNA that was read is TGTGCCAGTAGTATTAACAGGGACACTGAA.

This clone was seen ten or more times. From the germline J gene comes the end of the CDR3, since the read stops 3 residues before it. The chain couples TRBV12-3 or TRBV12-4 to TRBJ2-3, with TRBD2 identical over 7 bases. This CDR3 has 13 amino acids. With V trimmed by 4 bases and J by 6 bases, 4 bases remained unmatched. The CDR3 region is CASSSLLADTQYF. The CDR3 DNA, read in part, is TGTGCCAGCAGTTCTCTACTAGCGGATACG.

This clone was detected many times. The read terminates 3 residues ahead of where the CDR3 ends, so the germline J gene completes it. The rearrangement links TRBV5-4 to TRBJ2-7; 10 nucleotides line up with TRBD2. Germline V lookup: CDR1 SGHNT, CDR2 YYREEE (reference sequence). CDR3 length equals 16 residues. V shed 0 bases, J shed 6 bases, and the junction held 9 bases outside the gene matches. The DNA read from the CDR3 is TGTGCCAGCAGCTTGGGTGCCAGCGGGAGGGGATTCGAG. Protein product: CASSLGASGRGFE. Given in full, the CDR3 is CASSLGASGRGFEQYF.

This clone was seen at least ten times. With the read ending 3 residues before the CDR3 end, the germline J gene is used to fill in that end. V gene TRBV4-2 combines with J gene TRBJ2-3; 14 bases are a match to TRBD2. This CDR3 contains 17 residues. Germline assignment: CDR1 LGHNA and CDR2 YNFKEQ. CDR3 DNA (partial): TGTGCCAGCAGCCTTACGGGACTAGCGGGAGTGCCTCCGACG. As protein: CASSLTGLAGVPPT. The entire CDR3 protein reads CASSLTGLAGVPPTQYF.

In this sample, this clone turned up many times. Sequencing ends 3 residues short of the CDR3 end; the germline J gene provides the rest. The rearrangement uses TRBV4-1 and TRBJ2-7; TRBD2 might be the D (5 bases). Germline V lookup: CDR1 MGHRA, CDR2 YSYEKL. V was clipped by 0 bases and J by 3 bases, with 12 bases between them. The CDR3 loop spans 15 amino acids. The CDR3 spells CASSQDGLALYEQYF. The CDR3 bases that were read are TGCGCCAGCAGCCAAGATGGGCTAGCCCTCTACGAG.